Below, 21 T cell receptor beta chains from the same sample are listed, as sequenced in a study of OX40 agonist ivuxolimab in advanced cancers. Profiling relied on immunoSEQ multiplex PCR, and the TCRdb table lists in-frame clones only, not all of them. Of more than 45,000 clones listed, roughly 86% were seen once; the top ten hold 1.5% to 2%. The specimen was CD4+ or CD8+ T cells sorted from blood, collected in a trial of the OX40 agonist ivuxolimab. These receptors all come from an adult with an advanced solid tumor such as melanoma, head and neck, liver or kidney cancer.

J is TRBJ1-6 and V is TRBV13, with TRBD1 matching over 8 bases. Looked up from germline, CDR1 is PRHDT and CDR2 is FYEKMQ (reference sequence). The CDR3 covers 15 residues. The junction had 6 bases not matched to a gene; V was cut back by 2 bases and J by 9 bases. CDR3 in amino acids: CASSLSRDRSSPLHF. CDR3 DNA: TGTGCCAGCAGCTTATCCCGGGACAGGAGTTCACCCCTCCACTTT.

This chain joins TRBV18 and TRBJ2-7; 8 positions agree with TRBD2. CDR1 and CDR2 from the germline V gene are KGHSH and LQKENI. The CDR3 has 15 amino acids. Germline trimming cut 0 bases from V and 3 bases from J; bases unmatched to any gene: 4. CDR3 DNA sequence: TGTGCCAGCTCACCACCGGGACTAGGTAGCTACGAGCAGTACTTC. Protein: CASSPPGLGSYEQYF. The full variable domain, rest sourced from reference TRBV18 and TRBJ2-7, is NAGVMQNPRHLVRRRGQEARLRCSPMKGHSHVYWYRQLPEEGLKFMVYLQKENIIDESGMPKERFSAEFPKEGPSILRIQQVVRGDSAAYFCASSPPGLGSYEQYFGPGTRLTVT.

By share, this clone ranks as medium-sized. The chain joins TRBV4-1 to TRBJ2-5; the D gene is possibly TRBD1 (6 bases). The CDR3 has 13 residues. Germline V lookup: CDR1 MGHRA, CDR2 YSYEKL. The V and J ends lost 5 bases and 5 bases respectively, with 12 bases between them. Here the CDR3 DNA reads TGCGCCAGCAGCATAGCGAGGGGGGAGACCCAGTACTTC. Protein product: CASSIARGETQYF.

The CDR3 nucleotides read TGTGCCAGTAGTATTGGAAACAGGGGTCCGGGGGAGCATTTT. This codes for CASSIGNRGPGEHF. The V call is TRBV19, the J call TRBJ1-5; 7 bases match TRBD1. This CDR3 region has 14 residues. CDR1 is LNHDA and CDR2 is SQIVND in the germline V gene (reference sequence). After removal of 3 bases from V and 14 bases from J, the junction contained 13 bases not matched to a gene. Drawing the rest from reference TRBV19 and TRBJ1-5, the complete variable domain is DGGITQSPKYLFRKEGQNVTLSCEQNLNHDAMYWYRQDPGQGLRLIYYSQIVNDFQKGDIAEGYSVSREKKESFPLTVTSAQKNPTAFYLCASSIGNRGPGEHFGDGTRLSIL.

This clone turned up a few times. V is TRBV4-1 and J is TRBJ2-7, with a tentative D call TRBD2 (7 bases). In germline, CDR1 is MGHRA, CDR2 YSYEKL. V was pared by 1 base and J by 0 bases, with 13 bases between. The CDR3 sequence is 16 residues long. The CDR3 loop reads CASSQGPGGGSYEQYF. Here the CDR3 DNA reads TGCGCCAGCAGCCAAGGTCCGGGGGGCGGCTCCTACGAGCAGTACTTC.

The chain employs TRBV18 and TRBJ1-3, with 7 nucleotides matching TRBD1. The ends lost 5 bases at V and 8 bases at J; junction bases unmatched: 6. Germline-derived CDR1 and CDR2 are KGHSH and LQKENI. The CDR3 has 13 residues. The CDR3 nucleotides read TGTGCCAGCTCAATTCGACAGGGCGACACCATATATTTT. Its translation: CASSIRQGDTIYF.

Of note for this clone: Different DNA sequences within this sample yield the same CDR3. This chain links TRBV5-4 with TRBJ2-7, with TRBD2 matching 13 bases. The CDR3 sequence is 15 residues long. Germline CDR1 reads SGHNT; CDR2 reads YYREEE (reference sequence). The V gene end was trimmed by 4 bases and the J gene end by 2 bases; junction bases not matched to a gene: 3. DNA for the CDR3: TGTGCCAGCAGCGTCACTAGCGGGGGGGCCTACGAGCAGTACTTC. Protein: CASSVTSGGAYEQYF.

This chain connects TRBV7-2 to TRBJ2-7; no definite D call. CDR3 length: 14 residues. V lost 5 bases and J 0 bases, leaving 11 bases between the germline ends. Looked up from germline, CDR1 is SGHTA and CDR2 is FQGNSA. This CDR3 reads CASSTLPTSYEQYF. The CDR3 bases are TGTGCCAGCAGCACGCTCCCCACCTCCTACGAGCAGTACTTC.

J is TRBJ1-6 and V is TRBV10-3; D is unclear. The CDR3 covers 12 residues. The V gene lost 6 bases and the J gene lost 4 bases, with 4 bases spanning the gap. Germline CDR1 reads ENHRY; CDR2 reads SYGVKD. The DNA of the CDR3 is TGTGCCATCAGGAGTTATAATTCACCCCTCCACTTT. It codes for CAIRSYNSPLHF.

V and J are TRBV14 and TRBJ2-5; D ambiguous. CDR3 length: 17 amino acids. Germline-derived CDR1 and CDR2 are SGHDN and FVKESK. With 3 bases removed from V and 7 bases from J, the gap between germline ends came to 24 bases. CDR3: CASSQRMPEDSRATQYF. CDR3 DNA: TGTGCCAGCAGCCAGCGCATGCCTGAGGATAGCCGAGCGACCCAGTACTTC.

The chain has TRBV7-9 and TRBJ2-3, with 9 bases fitting TRBD2. The CDR3 runs to 14 residues. Germline CDR1 SEHNR, CDR2 FQNEAQ (reference sequence). The V and J ends lost 6 bases and 3 bases, in that order; junction bases with no gene match: 4. CDR3 region: CASRKTSGTDTQYF. The CDR3 nucleotides read TGTGCCAGCAGAAAGACTAGCGGAACAGATACGCAGTATTTT.

The chain has TRBV2 and TRBJ2-7; no clear D gene. The CDR3 sequence is 12 residues long. Germline loops: CDR1 SNHLY, CDR2 FYNNEI. Trimming left V 5 bases short and J 2 bases short, with 7 bases between. In DNA, the CDR3 is TGTGCCAGCAGTAAGGACCCCTACGAGCAGTACTTC. Translated, it gives CASSKDPYEQYF.

This clone appeared once. The V gene is TRBV5-8, the J gene TRBJ2-7; the D is unclear. The CDR3 covers 15 residues. Germline V lookup: CDR1 SGHTS, CDR2 YDEGEE. The V end lost 4 bases, the J end lost 2 bases, and 16 bases lay between the germline ends. The CDR3 nucleotides read TGTGCCAGCAGCGTGTGGATTGGAGCCCCCTACGAGCAGTACTTC. Translated: CASSVWIGAPYEQYF.

The chain links TRBV7-2 to TRBJ2-3; D is undetermined. The germline V gene has CDR1 SGHTA and CDR2 FQGNSA. V was pared by 3 bases and J by 3 bases, with 13 bases between. The CDR3 loop spans 15 amino acids. Written as DNA, the CDR3 is TGTGCCAGCAGCTTGAACCCTCTGGGAACAGATACGCAGTATTTT. Its translation: CASSLNPLGTDTQYF.

V and J are TRBV6-4 and TRBJ1-2; D is possibly TRBD1 (5 bases). CDR1 is MRHNA, CDR2 SNTAGT, per germline. There are 12 residues in the CDR3. Trimming took off 11 bases at V and 7 bases at J, with 17 bases between the two ends. The CDR3 DNA sequence: TGTGCCGCCACCCGGGGGGTGGCTGGCTACACCTTC. Protein product: CAATRGVAGYTF.

This clone turned up a few times. The chain couples TRBV7-2 to TRBJ2-1, with 11 positions matching TRBD2. CDR1 SGHTA and CDR2 FQGNSA come from the germline V gene. Losses at the gene ends were 3 bases for V and 5 bases for J; bases not matched to a gene: 3. This CDR3 spans 15 amino acids. The CDR3 region is CASSFTSGRHNEQFF. CDR3 nucleotides: TGTGCCAGCAGCTTTACTAGCGGGAGACACAATGAGCAGTTCTTC.

The chain has TRBV12-5 and TRBJ1-1; tentatively, D is TRBD1 (5 bases). The V gene's germline CDR1 is LGHNT and CDR2 FRNRAP. The CDR3 contains 16 residues. V was trimmed by 1 base and J by 4 bases, leaving 16 bases between them. In DNA, the CDR3 is TGTGCTAGTGGTTTGGGCCTTGGGGGGGTACCCACTGAAGCTTTCTTT. Its protein is CASGLGLGGVPTEAFF.

The rearrangement joins TRBV2 to TRBJ2-1; TRBD1 aligns across 7 bases. J was trimmed by 8 bases and V by 6 bases; bases with no gene match: 4. CDR1 and CDR2 (germline): SNHLY, FYNNEI. There are 12 residues in the CDR3. CDR3 sequence (DNA): TGTGCCAGCAGAAACAGGGGCGATGAGCAGTTCTTC. Protein: CASRNRGDEQFF.

The CDR3 loop reads CSVAGAYEQYF. CDR3 nucleotide sequence: TGCAGCGTTGCGGGGGCCTACGAGCAGTACTTC. This chain uses TRBV29-1 with TRBJ2-7, with D tentatively TRBD2 (6 bases). V lost 4 bases, J lost 2 bases, and 6 bases lay in between. The CDR3 is 11 residues long. Germline V gene data show CDR1 as SQVTM and CDR2 as ANQGSEA.

J is TRBJ1-3 and V is TRBV11-2; D may be TRBD1 (5 bases). Trimming stripped 0 bases from V and 0 bases from J, with 12 bases between. Germline CDR1 and CDR2: SGHAT and FQNNGV. This CDR3 has 17 amino acids. Here the CDR3 reads CASSLDTGRRSGNTIYF. In DNA, the CDR3 is TGTGCCAGCAGCTTAGACACAGGACGCCGCTCTGGAAACACCATATATTTT.

The rearrangement links TRBV5-1 to TRBJ2-5; 8 bases line up with TRBD2. The germline CDR1 and CDR2 sequences are SGHRS and YFSETQ. The CDR3 length is 13 residues. V dropped 6 bases and J dropped 5; count of bases not matched to a gene: 6. The CDR3 loop is CASTTGGLETQYF. CDR3 DNA: TGCGCCAGCACAACGGGGGGGTTGGAGACCCAGTACTTC.